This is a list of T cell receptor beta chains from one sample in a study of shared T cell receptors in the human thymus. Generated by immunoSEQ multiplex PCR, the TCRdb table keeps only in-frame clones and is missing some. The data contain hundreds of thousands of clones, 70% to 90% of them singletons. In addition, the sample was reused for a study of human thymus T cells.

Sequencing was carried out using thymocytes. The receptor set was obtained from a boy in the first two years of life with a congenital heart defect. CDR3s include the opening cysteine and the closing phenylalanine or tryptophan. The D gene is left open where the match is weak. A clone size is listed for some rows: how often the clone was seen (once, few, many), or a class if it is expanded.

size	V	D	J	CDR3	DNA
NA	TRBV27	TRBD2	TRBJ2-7	CASRILAGGPYEQYF	TGTGCCAGCAGGATTCTAGCGGGAGGGCCGTACGAGCAGTACTTC
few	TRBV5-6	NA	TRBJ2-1	CASSSGLNYNEQFF	TGTGCCAGCAGCTCCGGACTCAACTACAATGAGCAGTTCTTC
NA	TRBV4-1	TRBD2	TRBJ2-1	CASSQANTSGSSPEQFF	TGCGCCAGCAGCCAGGCGAACACTAGCGGGAGCAGTCCTGAGCAGTTCTTC
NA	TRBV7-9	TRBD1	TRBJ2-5	CASSRGTGPGETQYF	TGTGCCAGCAGCAGGGGGACAGGGCCAGGAGAGACCCAGTACTTC
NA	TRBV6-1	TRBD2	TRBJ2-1	CASSEGRPGGRDSYNEQFF	TGTGCCAGCAGTGAAGGTCGGCCTGGCGGGAGGGACTCCTACAATGAGCAGTTCTTC
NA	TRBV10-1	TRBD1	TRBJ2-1	CASSESTGVDEQFF	TGCGCCAGCAGTGAGTCTACAGGGGTAGACGAGCAGTTCTTC
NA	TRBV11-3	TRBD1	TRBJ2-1	CASSLKRGTGGYNEQFF	TGTGCCAGCAGCTTAAAACGGGGGACAGGGGGCTACAATGAGCAGTTCTTC
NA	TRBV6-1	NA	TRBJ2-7	CASSDLGRAYEQYF	TGTGCCAGCAGTGATCTGGGCAGGGCCTACGAGCAGTACTTC
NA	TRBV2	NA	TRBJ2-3	CASSYAGLKTDTQYF	TGTGCCAGCAGTTATGCGGGACTTAAAACAGATACGCAGTATTTT
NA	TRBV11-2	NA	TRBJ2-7	CASSPEERQYF	TGTGCCAGCAGCCCCGAGGAGAGGCAGTACTTC
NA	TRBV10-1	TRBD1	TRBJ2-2	CASRLSQGENTGELFF	TGCGCCAGCAGATTGAGTCAGGGGGAGAACACCGGGGAGCTGTTTTTT
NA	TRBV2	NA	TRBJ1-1	CASTGRAWDTEAFF	TGTGCCAGCACGGGCAGGGCTTGGGACACTGAAGCTTTCTTT
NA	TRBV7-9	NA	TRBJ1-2	CASSSMPVNRSIGYGYTF	TGTGCCAGCAGCTCTATGCCGGTGAATCGGAGTATTGGGTATGGCTACACCTTC
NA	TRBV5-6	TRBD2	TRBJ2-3	CASSSLAGSTDTQYF	TGTGCCAGCAGCTCCTTAGCGGGAAGCACAGATACGCAGTATTTT
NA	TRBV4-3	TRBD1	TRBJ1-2	CASSQAGGYSGTGGNGYTF	TGCGCCAGCAGCCAGGCCGGCGGCTACTCCGGGACAGGGGGCAATGGCTACACCTTC
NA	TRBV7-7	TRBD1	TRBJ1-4	CASSPTRWGSRGHEKLFF	TGTGCTAGCAGCCCTACTCGGTGGGGCTCGAGGGGGCATGAAAAACTGTTTTTT
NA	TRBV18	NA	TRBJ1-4	CASSPDGQVVEGLFF	TGTGCCAGCTCACCCGATGGGCAGGTCGTCGAGGGACTGTTTTTT
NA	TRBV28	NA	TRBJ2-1	CASSRIRQASRNEQFF	TGTGCCAGCAGTCGCATCCGCCAGGCCTCCCGCAATGAGCAGTTCTTC
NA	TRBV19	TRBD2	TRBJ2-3	CASSITLAGEGQTPDTQYF	TGTGCCAGTAGTATTACTCTAGCGGGAGAAGGTCAAACCCCAGATACGCAGTATTTT
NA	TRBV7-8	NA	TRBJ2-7	CASSSNYEQYF	TGTGCCAGCAGCTCGAATTACGAGCAGTACTTC
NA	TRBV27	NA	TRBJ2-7	CASSPGQGKYEQYF	TGTGCCAGCAGCCCGGGGCAGGGGAAATACGAGCAGTACTTC
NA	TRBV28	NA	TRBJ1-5	CASSLGVENRVRPQHF	TGTGCCAGCAGTTTAGGTGTTGAGAATAGAGTACGGCCCCAGCATTTT
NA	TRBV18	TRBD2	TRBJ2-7	CASSPGLAGVCNYEQYF	TGTGCCAGCTCACCTGGACTAGCGGGAGTGTGCAACTACGAGCAGTACTTC
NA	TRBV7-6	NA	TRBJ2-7	CASSLAKVTKQWPSYEQYF	TGTGCCAGCAGCTTAGCGAAGGTCACGAAACAGTGGCCCTCCTACGAGCAGTACTTC
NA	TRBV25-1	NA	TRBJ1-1	CASSTVMNTEAFF	TGTGCCAGCTCGACAGTCATGAACACTGAAGCTTTCTTT
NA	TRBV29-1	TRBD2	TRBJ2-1	CSGLLQREYNGQFF	TGCAGCGGACTCCTTCAGCGGGAGTACAATGGGCAGTTCTTC
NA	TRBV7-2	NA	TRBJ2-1	CASKASDDDEQFF	TGTGCCAGCAAGGCTAGCGATGACGATGAGCAGTTCTTC
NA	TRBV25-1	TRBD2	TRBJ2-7	CASSEHGGSSYEQYF	TGTGCCAGCAGTGAACACGGGGGGAGCTCCTACGAGCAGTACTTC
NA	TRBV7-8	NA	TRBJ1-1	CASSYAAGGPEAFF	TGTGCCAGCAGCTATGCCGCCGGAGGCCCTGAAGCTTTCTTT
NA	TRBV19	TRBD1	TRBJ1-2	CASTRTGGNYGYTF	TGTGCCAGTACCCGGACAGGGGGGAACTATGGCTACACCTTC
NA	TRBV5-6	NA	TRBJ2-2	CASSSSIGGGAGELFF	TGTGCCAGCAGCTCTTCAATAGGGGGCGGGGCCGGGGAGCTGTTTTTT
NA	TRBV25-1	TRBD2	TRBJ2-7	CASSEYRGRTYEQYF	TGTGCCAGCAGTGAATATCGCGGGAGGACCTACGAGCAGTACTTC
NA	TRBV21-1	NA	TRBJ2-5	CASSTLTGQQETQYF	TGTGCCAGCAGCACCCTGACAGGTCAGCAAGAGACCCAGTACTTC
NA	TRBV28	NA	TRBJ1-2	CASSFGGHGYTF	TGTGCCAGCAGTTTTGGGGGCCATGGCTACACCTTC
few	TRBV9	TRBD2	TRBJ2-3	CASSGQHQETSGRKTDTQYF	TGTGCCAGCAGCGGTCAGCACCAAGAGACTAGCGGGAGAAAAACAGATACGCAGTATTTT
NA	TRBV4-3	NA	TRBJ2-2	CASSQDFPSGHTGELFF	TGCGCCAGCAGCCAAGATTTCCCCAGCGGTCACACCGGGGAGCTGTTTTTT
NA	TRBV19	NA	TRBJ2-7	CASGGRDHYEQYF	TGTGCCAGTGGGGGCAGGGACCATTACGAGCAGTACTTC
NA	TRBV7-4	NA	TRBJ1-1	CASSLPRGGEDTEAFF	TGTGCCAGCAGCTTACCCCGGGGAGGTGAGGACACTGAAGCTTTCTTT
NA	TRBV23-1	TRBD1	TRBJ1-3	CASSLQGADTIYF	TGCGCCAGCAGTCTTCAGGGGGCGGACACCATATATTTT